Shown below are 14 T cell receptor beta chains from a single sample sequenced in a study of shared clonotypes between healthy human individuals. The table came from immunoSEQ multiplex PCR; TCRdb's copy has only in-frame clones and leaves some out. The sample has 1,100,000 or so clones; approximately 80% are singletons. The sequenced material came from memory CD4+ T cells from PBMCs. Subset defined: CD45RA-negative fraction. The receptors were gathered from a man aged 18-30 years in good health. Some clones in this sample may be carry-over from other donors' samples.

CDR3 DNA: TGCGCCAGCAGCTTGGGACAAGTTTACTCCTACGAGCAGTACTTC. It yields the protein CASSLGQVYSYEQYF. J is TRBJ2-7 and V is TRBV5-1; no firm D call. Germline assignment: CDR1 SGHRS and CDR2 YFSETQ. The ends were cut back, 0 bases at V and 0 bases at J, with 10 bases in the middle. The CDR3 runs 15 residues.

The CDR3: CASSLSGNQPQHF. The CDR3 coding sequence is TGTGCCAGCAGCTTATCGGGCAATCAGCCCCAGCATTTT. The chain joins TRBV7-8 to TRBJ1-5; D is undetermined. This CDR3 is built from 13 residues. The ends were cut back, 2 bases at V and 2 bases at J, with 4 bases in the middle. CDR1 and CDR2 (germline): SGHVS, FQNEAQ.

Comment on this clone: This is likely an artifact of a read error, given a far larger clone one base away. Other DNA sequences in the sample encode the same CDR3. CDR3 in amino acids: CSASGNTEAFF. The CDR3, as DNA: TGCAGTGCCTCAGGGAACACTGAAGCTTTCTTT. This chain joins TRBV20-1 and TRBJ1-1; the D is unclear. The CDR3 loop spans 11 amino acids. Trimming removed 6 bases at V and 1 base at J, with 6 bases between. Germline V CDR1 and CDR2: DFQATT, SNEGSKA (reference sequence).

V usage is TRBV4-3 and J usage is TRBJ1-5; 7 bases match TRBD1. V trimming: 2 bases; J trimming: 7 bases; junction bases outside the gene matches: 5. The CDR3 covers 14 residues. CDR1 is LGHNA and CDR2 is YSLEER in the germline V gene. CDR3 coding DNA: TGCGCCAGCAGCCAATCAGGGGGGAACCAGCCCCAGCATTTT. Translation: CASSQSGGNQPQHF.

The rearrangement joins TRBV5-5 to TRBJ1-1, with TRBD1 as a possible D gene (6 bases). V lost 4 bases and J 4 bases, leaving 14 bases between the germline ends. This CDR3 is 14 amino acids long. CDR1 and CDR2 (germline): SGHKS, YYEKEE (reference sequence). The DNA of the CDR3 is TGTGCCAGCAGCCGTCCGGGGGGGCCCACTGAAGCTTTCTTT. Translated, it gives CASSRPGGPTEAFF.

This chain connects TRBV30 to TRBJ2-3; 10 bases are shared with TRBD2. After removal of 2 bases from V and 2 bases from J, the junction contained 7 bases not matched to a gene. Germline V gene lookup returns CDR1 GTSNPN and CDR2 SVGIG (reference sequence). CDR3 size: 16 residues. The CDR3 region is CAWSMGLAQPTDTQYF. The CDR3 nucleotides read TGTGCCTGGAGTATGGGACTAGCGCAGCCCACAGATACGCAGTATTTT.

This clone was seen only once. The chain links TRBV4-3 to TRBJ1-1; TRBD1 matches at 10 bases. CDR3 length equals 15 residues. In germline, CDR1 is LGHNA, CDR2 YSLEER. Unmatched junction bases numbered 2, after V lost 4 bases and J lost 0 bases. DNA of the CDR3: TGCGCCAGCAGCCGGGGACAGGGGCTGAACACTGAAGCTTTCTTT. This translates into CASSRGQGLNTEAFF.

About this clone itself: The sample carries other DNA sequences with the same CDR3. The V and J genes are TRBV2 and TRBJ2-1; the D is unclear. CDR1 and CDR2 (germline): SNHLY, FYNNEI. The CDR3 consists of 11 residues. The V and J ends lost 2 bases and 8 bases respectively, with 4 bases between them. CDR3 residues: CASSEFYEQFF. CDR3 sequence (DNA): TGTGCCAGCAGTGAATTTTATGAGCAGTTCTTC. Using reference TRBV2 and TRBJ2-1 for the parts outside the CDR3, the full variable domain is EPEVTQTPSHQVTQMGQEVILRCVPISNHLYFYWYRQILGQKVEFLVSFYNNEISEKSEIFDDQFSVERPDGSNFTLKIRSTKLEDSAMYFCASSEFYEQFFGPGTRLTVL.

The V and J genes are TRBV5-1 and TRBJ2-5, with 9 bases lining up with TRBD2. The CDR3 covers 16 residues. Per germline, CDR1 SGHRS and CDR2 YFSETQ. The J segment lost 1 base and the V segment lost 4 bases, leaving 8 bases of the junction unmatched. The CDR3 nucleotides read TGCGCCAGCAGCACCCTACCGGGACTAGCCCAAGAGACCCAGTACTTC. Translated, it gives CASSTLPGLAQETQYF.

This chain joins TRBV28 and TRBJ2-3; 8 nucleotides match TRBD1. Germline CDR1 is MDHEN and CDR2 is SYDVKM. Trimming took 4 bases from V and 0 from J; bases not matched to a gene: 12. This CDR3 has 18 residues. CDR3 loop: CASSSRDRYGTSTDTQYF. DNA for the CDR3: TGTGCCAGCAGTTCGCGGGACAGGTACGGCACTAGCACAGATACGCAGTATTTT.

The rearrangement links TRBV7-9 to TRBJ1-6; the D gene is possibly TRBD1 (5 bases). The CDR3 loop spans 12 amino acids. In germline, CDR1 is SEHNR, CDR2 FQNEAQ (reference sequence). V lost 5 bases and J lost 10, with 9 bases in between. CDR3 region: CASSRGDSPLHF. For the CDR3, the DNA is TGTGCCAGCAGCCGTGGGGACTCACCCCTCCACTTT.

The chain uses TRBV25-1 and TRBJ1-2, with a possible D match to TRBD1 (6 bases). The V gene's germline CDR1 is MGHDK and CDR2 SYGVNS. Between the trimmed V and J ends, which lost 7 bases and 3 bases, there was a span of 15 bases. The CDR3 covers 14 residues. CDR3 bases: TGTGCCAGCAATGTCACCAGACAGGACTATGGCTACACCTTC. Its translation: CASNVTRQDYGYTF.

J is TRBJ2-7 and V is TRBV2, with D possibly TRBD1 on 5 matching bases. The CDR3 is 15 residues long. CDR1 and CDR2 (germline): SNHLY, FYNNEI. The V end lost 2 bases, the J end lost 1 base, and 12 bases lay between the germline ends. The CDR3 spells CASSETVAGSYEQYF. The DNA for the CDR3 is TGTGCCAGCAGTGAAACGGTGGCAGGGTCCTACGAGCAGTACTTC.

V gene TRBV27 combines with J gene TRBJ2-5; D is unresolved. V was clipped by 4 bases and J by 4 bases, with 7 bases between them. Germline assignment: CDR1 MNHEY and CDR2 SMNVEV (reference sequence). The CDR3 runs 12 residues. CDR3 protein: CASSSAGETQYF. The CDR3 DNA reads as TGTGCCAGCAGTTCGGCCGGAGAGACCCAGTACTTC.